Below are 26 T cell receptor beta chains sequenced from a single sample in a study of blood T cell repertoires in COVID-19 (dated by TCRdb to the early 2020s). Libraries came from the immunoSEQ multiplex PCR assay. TCRdb holds this immuneACCESS table with in-frame rearrangements only. Some clones are missing; in checked studies, unresolved V genes explain under half, and the rest has no known cause. For this sample there are 150,000 to 200,000 clones; 88% appear just once. The top ten clonotypes cover 4.4% of the sample. Sample: peripheral blood. The source is a human donor in a cohort sampled during active COVID-19.

The rearrangement links TRBV6-5 to TRBJ1-2; D unclear. Germline assignment: CDR1 MNHEY and CDR2 SVGAGI. V was clipped by 4 bases and J by 4 bases, with 16 bases between them. The CDR3 loop spans 15 amino acids. The CDR3: CASSSPTLGGYGYTF. The CDR3 bases are TGTGCCAGCAGTTCTCCCACACTAGGCGGCTATGGCTACACCTTC.

J is TRBJ2-3 and V is TRBV28; D unclear. This CDR3 contains 12 residues. The germline CDR1 and CDR2 sequences are MDHEN and SYDVKM. V lost 7 bases and J 0 bases, leaving 5 bases between the germline ends. CDR3 in amino acids: CASTFSTDTQYF. CDR3 nucleotide sequence: TGTGCCAGCACCTTTAGCACAGATACGCAGTATTTT.

The chain employs TRBV2 and TRBJ2-5; D possibly corresponds to TRBD1 (6 bases). The germline V and J ends were trimmed by 4 bases and 5 bases, with 11 bases remaining between them. The CDR3 is 13 amino acids. Looked up from germline, CDR1 is SNHLY and CDR2 is FYNNEI. Here the CDR3 reads CASSATGRETQYF. In DNA form, the CDR3 reads TGTGCCAGCAGTGCCACAGGGCGGGAGACCCAGTACTTC.

The CDR3 loop reads CASSFGTDSYEQYF. The CDR3 DNA is TGTGCCAGCAGTTTTGGGACAGACTCCTACGAGCAGTACTTC. The V gene is TRBV27, the J gene TRBJ2-7; TRBD1 agrees at 7 bases. The length of the CDR3 is 14 residues. The trim removed 3 bases at V and 0 bases at J, leaving 2 bases unmatched. Per germline, CDR1 MNHEY and CDR2 SMNVEV (reference sequence).

The rearrangement links TRBV9 to TRBJ1-2, with TRBD1 identical over 12 bases. Germline V lookup: CDR1 SGDLS, CDR2 YYNGEE. The CDR3 covers 15 residues. Trimming cost V 0 bases and J 8 bases; bases outside gene matches: 5. In DNA form, the CDR3 reads TGTGCCAGCAGCGTAGCCGGGACAGGGGGCAGGGGCTACACCTTC. Translated: CASSVAGTGGRGYTF.

This clone was seen once. The rearrangement joins TRBV5-1 to TRBJ1-6, with 8 nucleotides matching TRBD1. V trimming: 5 bases; J trimming: 6 bases; junction bases outside the gene matches: 7. The CDR3 has 15 residues. From germline, CDR1 is SGHRS and CDR2 YFSETQ. CDR3 region: CASSDRGLGNSPLHF. CDR3 DNA sequence: TGCGCCAGCAGTGACAGGGGTCTGGGTAATTCACCCCTCCACTTT.

J is TRBJ1-1 and V is TRBV7-2; 7 positions match TRBD1. This CDR3 is 16 amino acids long. Germline V gene lookup returns CDR1 SGHTA and CDR2 FQGNSA. V lost 2 bases and J lost 5; bases outside the gene matches: 11. The chain's CDR3 is CASSLPSGQARTEAFF. DNA of the CDR3: TGTGCCAGCAGCTTACCCAGCGGACAGGCGCGGACTGAAGCTTTCTTT. Using reference TRBV7-2 and TRBJ1-1 for the parts outside the CDR3, the full variable domain is GAGVSQSPSNKVTEKGKDVELRCDPISGHTALYWYRQSLGQGLEFLIYFQGNSAPDKSGLPSDRFSAERTGGSVSTLTIQRTQQEDSAVYLCASSLPSGQARTEAFFGQGTRLTVV.

V gene TRBV7-9 combines with J gene TRBJ1-1; TRBD1 is a possible D gene (6 bases). The length of the CDR3 is 14 residues. Trimming removed 5 bases from V and 1 base from J, with 11 bases in between. Germline V CDR1 and CDR2: SEHNR, FQNEAQ (reference sequence). CDR3: CASSRDTQNTEAFF. The CDR3 nucleotides read TGTGCCAGCAGCCGGGACACTCAGAACACTGAAGCTTTCTTT. Full variable domain (missing parts from reference TRBV7-9 and TRBJ1-1): DTGVSQNPRHKITKRGQNVTFRCDPISEHNRLYWYRQTLGQGPEFLTYFQNEAQLEKSRLLSDRFSAERPKGSFSTLEIQRTEQGDSAMYLCASSRDTQNTEAFFGQGTRLTVV.

The V call is TRBV11-2, the J call TRBJ1-6; TRBD1 matches at 8 bases. Germline CDR1 is SGHAT and CDR2 is FQNNGV. The ends lost 1 base at V and 9 bases at J; junction bases unmatched: 5. This CDR3 spans 15 amino acids. The CDR3: CASSLAGGAFSPLHF. The DNA of the CDR3 is TGTGCCAGCAGCTTAGCAGGGGGCGCGTTTTCACCCCTCCACTTT.

The chain recombines TRBV27 with TRBJ1-1; tentatively, D is TRBD1 (5 bases). Trimming shortened V by 1 base and J by 6 bases, and 12 bases separated the two germline ends. The germline gives CDR1 MNHEY, CDR2 SMNVEV (reference sequence). The CDR3 is 14 amino acids. Here the CDR3 DNA reads TGTGCCAGCAGTTTATTGGGGGGGTTCGCTGAAGCTTTCTTT. Its protein is CASSLLGGFAEAFF.

The V and J genes are TRBV7-2 and TRBJ1-1; TRBD1 is a possible D gene (5 bases). The CDR3 totals 16 residues. CDR1 is SGHTA and CDR2 is FQGNSA in the germline V gene. Trimming stripped 2 bases from V and 1 base from J, with 14 bases between. As DNA, the CDR3 is TGTGCCAGCAGCTTATGGGGTATCAGGGCGAACACTGAAGCTTTCTTT. It is translated as CASSLWGIRANTEAFF.

The rearrangement uses TRBV24-1 and TRBJ2-3; TRBD2 matches at 12 bases. V lost 3 bases, J lost 2 bases, and 2 bases stayed unmatched. CDR3 length equals 16 residues. CDR1 KGHDR and CDR2 SFDVKD come from the germline V gene. CDR3 sequence: CATSDTSGRNTDTQYF. CDR3 DNA sequence: TGTGCCACCAGTGATACTAGCGGGAGGAACACAGATACGCAGTATTTT.

The J gene is TRBJ2-1, the V gene TRBV30, with D maybe TRBD2 (6 bases). Trimming left V 0 bases short and J 13 bases short, with 16 bases between. The germline CDR1 and CDR2 sequences are GTSNPN and SVGIG (reference sequence). This CDR3 is built from 13 residues. This chain's CDR3 is CAWSVLRGRNQFF. In nucleotides, the CDR3 is TGTGCCTGGAGTGTACTGCGGGGACGGAACCAGTTCTTC.

The V call is TRBV3-1 (or the pseudogene TRBV3-2), the J call TRBJ2-6, with D perhaps TRBD2 (5 bases). V lost 4 bases and J lost 0, with 10 bases in between. CDR1 and CDR2 (germline): LGHDT, YNNKEL (reference sequence). This CDR3 spans 16 amino acids. CDR3 loop: CASSPHEGSGANVLTF. The CDR3, as DNA: TGTGCCAGCAGCCCCCACGAGGGCTCTGGGGCCAACGTCCTGACTTTC.

V is TRBV6-1 and J is TRBJ2-5, with TRBD1 identical over 9 bases. The CDR3 covers 14 residues. The germline V gene has CDR1 MNHNS and CDR2 SASEGT. After removal of 3 bases from V and 5 bases from J, the junction contained 4 bases not matched to a gene. The CDR3 sequence: CASSETGGRETQYF. CDR3 bases: TGTGCCAGCAGTGAGACAGGGGGGCGGGAGACCCAGTACTTC.

This sequence joins TRBV3-1 (or the pseudogene TRBV3-2) and TRBJ1-3; maybe TRBD1 (6 bases). Trimming shortened V by 3 bases and J by 4 bases, and 16 bases separated the two germline ends. The CDR3 has 16 residues. In germline, CDR1 is LGHDT, CDR2 YNNKEL (reference sequence). CDR3 sequence: CASSHTGRNLGNTIYF. In DNA form, the CDR3 reads TGTGCCAGCAGCCATACAGGGCGAAACCTCGGAAACACCATATATTTT.

The rearrangement joins TRBV4-1 to TRBJ2-7, with 10 bases that match TRBD2. The germline CDR1 and CDR2 sequences are MGHRA and YSYEKL. The junction had 7 bases not matched to a gene; V was cut back by 1 base and J by 7 bases. This CDR3 comprises 15 residues. CDR3 bases: TGCGCCAGCAGCCAAGTCCTAGCGGGAGTGTGGGAGCAGTACTTC. It is translated as CASSQVLAGVWEQYF.

The J gene is TRBJ1-4, the V gene TRBV6-5; 7 bases are a match to TRBD1. The CDR3 consists of 14 residues. Germline values: CDR1 MNHEY, CDR2 SVGAGI. V gave up 7 bases and J gave up 7 bases; unmatched junction bases: 9. The CDR3 coding sequence is TGTGCCAGCAAATCACAGGGGTGGGGTGAAAAACTGTTTTTT. Translation gives CASKSQGWGEKLFF.

This sequence joins TRBV5-6 and TRBJ1-2, with D hard to call. Germline lookup yields CDR1 SGHDT and CDR2 YYEEEE. CDR3 length: 13 amino acids. The V end was cut by 4 bases, the J end by 2 bases, with 9 bases between. CDR3 DNA: TGTGCCAGCAGCCTACAGTTAAACTATGGCTACACCTTC. It encodes CASSLQLNYGYTF.

The genes are TRBV3-1 (or the pseudogene TRBV3-2) and TRBJ2-2, with TRBD1 identical over 9 bases. V lost 4 bases and J lost 5; bases outside the gene matches: 8. The CDR3 sequence is 16 residues long. The V gene's germline CDR1 is LGHDT and CDR2 YNNKEL (reference sequence). The CDR3 sequence: CASSPTGTGRTGELFF. The CDR3 DNA reads as TGTGCCAGCAGCCCGACCGGGACAGGGAGAACCGGGGAGCTGTTTTTT.

As DNA, the CDR3 is TGTGCCAGCAGCTTGGACAGCAAGGCTGAAGCTTTCTTT. Translating gives CASSLDSKAEAFF. The rearrangement joins TRBV7-8 to TRBJ1-1; tentative D call: TRBD1 (6 bases). Germline CDR1 reads SGHVS; CDR2 reads FQNEAQ. The germline V and J ends were trimmed by 3 bases and 6 bases, with 11 bases remaining between them. The CDR3 is made up of 13 amino acids.

This clone was seen just once. The chain uses TRBV6-4 and TRBJ2-5, with D perhaps matching TRBD2 (6 bases). The germline V and J ends were trimmed by 6 bases and 2 bases, with 10 bases remaining between them. The length of the CDR3 is 13 residues. CDR1 and CDR2 (germline): MRHNA, SNTAGT. CDR3 loop: CASSREEQETQYF. The CDR3 nucleotides read TGTGCCAGCAGCAGGGAGGAGCAAGAGACCCAGTACTTC.

CDR3 residues: CASSLPGQGKETQYF. Written as DNA, the CDR3 is TGTGCCAGCAGCCTCCCGGGACAGGGGAAAGAGACCCAGTACTTC. The chain uses TRBV3-1 (or the pseudogene TRBV3-2) and TRBJ2-5; 10 nucleotides match TRBD1. The V segment lost 4 bases and the J segment 3 bases; nucleotides outside the gene matches: 5. The CDR3 is made up of 15 amino acids. Looked up from germline, CDR1 is LGHDT and CDR2 is YNNKEL (reference sequence).

In regard to this clone: Other DNA sequences in this specimen translate into the identical CDR3. The chain combines TRBV3-1 (or the pseudogene TRBV3-2) with TRBJ2-5, with 8 positions matching TRBD1. After removal of 4 bases from V and 5 bases from J, the junction contained 6 bases not matched to a gene. The CDR3 totals 14 residues. Germline loops: CDR1 LGHDT, CDR2 YNNKEL (reference sequence). The CDR3 protein is CASSLRQGRETQYF. The CDR3 coding sequence is TGTGCCAGCAGCCTAAGACAGGGGCGGGAGACCCAGTACTTC.

V and J are TRBV2 and TRBJ2-5; tentative D call: TRBD1 (6 bases). The CDR3 extends over 16 amino acids. The V end was cut by 6 bases, the J end by 4 bases, with 21 bases between. CDR1 and CDR2 (germline): SNHLY, FYNNEI. The CDR3 is CASRDTRTATPETQYF. The CDR3 region has the DNA TGTGCCAGCAGGGATACCAGGACAGCCACTCCAGAGACCCAGTACTTC. The full variable domain, with the rest looked up from reference TRBV2 and TRBJ2-5, is EPEVTQTPSHQVTQMGQEVILRCVPISNHLYFYWYRQILGQKVEFLVSFYNNEISEKSEIFDDQFSVERPDGSNFTLKIRSTKLEDSAMYFCASRDTRTATPETQYFGPGTRLLVL.

In this sample, this clone turned up a few times. The chain uses TRBV11-2 and TRBJ1-2; TRBD1 aligns across 8 bases. Germline V gene data show CDR1 as SGHAT and CDR2 as FQNNGV. This CDR3 spans 14 amino acids. V lost 0 bases to trimming and J lost 9 bases; unmatched junction nucleotides: 6. This chain's CDR3 is CASSLDAGGVSYTF. CDR3 DNA sequence: TGTGCCAGCAGCTTAGATGCAGGGGGCGTTAGCTACACCTTC.